The clone carrying this T cell receptor beta chain was recorded at least ten times. Its specificity is not known. Germline CDR1 reads DFQATT; CDR2 reads SNEGSKA (reference sequence). V dropped 6 bases and J dropped 4 bases, with 18 bases sitting between them. This CDR3 spans 14 amino acids. Each CDR3 protein is one row after TCRdb ran MiXCR on the RACE reads. The table records under 40,000 distinct CDR3 sequences, about 9.3% of them present only once. The sample's time point: pre-sensitization, week 0. As for treatment: therapeutic diphenylcyclopropenone sensitization with weekly scalp DPC. Whole blood that had not been fractionated was the source of extracted total RNA. These data originate in a study of human T cells and chemical hapten exposure. The overall study: DPC at 2% was the sensitizing agent, placed on roughly 2 cm by roughly 2 cm of upper inner arm skin.

Regarding the study as a whole: The study found expanded TCRs formed significantly more large CDR3 similarity clusters than controls.

The material was whole blood, obtained in connection with sensitization to the hapten diphenylcyclopropenone (DPC). The TCR was taken from a man aged 45-65 years with alopecia areata. Some clones in this sample may be carry-over from other donors' samples. The V gene is TRBV20-1, the J gene TRBJ2-5, with a tentative D call TRBD2 (5 bases). The CDR3 sequence is CSARTVGEGETQYF. The CDR3 region has the DNA TGCAGTGCACGAACCGTCGGGGAAGGAGAGACCCAGTACTTC.